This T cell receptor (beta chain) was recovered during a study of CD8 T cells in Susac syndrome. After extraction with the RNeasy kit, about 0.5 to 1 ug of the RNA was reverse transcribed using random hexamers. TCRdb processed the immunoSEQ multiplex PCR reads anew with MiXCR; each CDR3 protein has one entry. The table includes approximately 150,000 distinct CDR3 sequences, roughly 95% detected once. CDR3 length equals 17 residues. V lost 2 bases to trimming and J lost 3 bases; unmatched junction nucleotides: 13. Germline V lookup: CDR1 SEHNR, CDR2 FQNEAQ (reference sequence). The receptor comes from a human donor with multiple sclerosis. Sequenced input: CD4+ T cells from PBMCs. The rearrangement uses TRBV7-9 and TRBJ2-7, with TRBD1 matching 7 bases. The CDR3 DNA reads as TGTGCCAGCAGCTTAAGTGCCGCGCGAGACAGGGACTACGAGCAGTACTTC. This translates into CASSLSAARDRDYEQYF.